This T cell receptor (beta chain) was recorded in a study of beta chain features in type 1 diabetes. Study-wide points: The VDJ junctions of type 1 diabetes patients carried fewer insertions and more deletions.

This clone showed up just once. No antigen is known for it. Expressed TCRB transcripts were sequenced because the isolated RNA had all been reverse transcribed beforehand. Produced via immunoSEQ multiplex PCR; TCRdb's table is partial and in-frame only. The sample records approximately 150,000 clones, roughly 9.7% being singletons. The CDR3 is made up of 16 amino acids. With 5 bases clipped from V and 8 bases from J, the junction kept 12 bases outside the gene matches. The germline gives CDR1 LNHDA, CDR2 SQIVND (reference sequence). The sequencing input was central memory CD4+ T cells from blood. This sequence joins TRBV19 and TRBJ2-4, with 10 bases lining up with TRBD1. The clonotype was recovered from a woman in her thirties or forties in good health. The chain's CDR3 is CASSQLTRDRGDIQYF. Written as DNA, the CDR3 is TGTGCCAGTAGTCAACTCACCCGGGACAGGGGTGACATTCAGTACTTC.